This T cell receptor (beta chain) derives from a study of T cell repertoires in cytomegalovirus infection. Study at large: The study used recently identified HLA-C-restricted and well-studied HLA-B-restricted CMV epitopes. CMV infection plus the matching HLA type was flagged by public TCR beta signatures.

Notes on this clonotype: Its specificity is not known.

TCRdb reprocessed the reads with MiXCR, giving one entry per CDR3 protein. The profile covers around 140,000 distinct CDR3 sequences, with about 31% appearing a single time and about 56% taken by the ten largest. The CDR3 is made up of 15 amino acids. Losses at the gene ends were 4 bases for V and 1 base for J; bases not matched to a gene: 4. Germline lookup yields CDR1 SGHVS and CDR2 FQNEAQ. General observations from the study: CMV-specific TCR beta clonotypes restricted by HLA-C dominated the ex vivo response. Adding up the frequency of public TCR beta families identified people who carried CMV plus the relevant HLA.

This TCR derives from a human donor in good health (CMV status not recorded). Some clones in this sample may be carry-over from other donors' samples. This chain uses TRBV7-8 with TRBJ2-3; 8 nucleotides align to TRBD2. The specimen comprised CD8+ T cells from cultured PBMCs, sampled from culture after CMV antigen stimulation. The DNA for the CDR3 is TGTGCCAGCAGCTGGAGTAGCGGGGGCACAGATACGCAGTATTTT. It codes for CASSWSSGGTDTQYF. The full variable domain, completed using reference TRBV7-8 and TRBJ2-3, is GAGVSQSPRYKVAKRGQDVALRCDPISGHVSLFWYQQALGQGPEFLTYFQNEAQLDKSGLPSDRFFAERPEGSVSTLKIQRTQQEDSAVYLCASSWSSGGTDTQYFGPGTRLTVL.